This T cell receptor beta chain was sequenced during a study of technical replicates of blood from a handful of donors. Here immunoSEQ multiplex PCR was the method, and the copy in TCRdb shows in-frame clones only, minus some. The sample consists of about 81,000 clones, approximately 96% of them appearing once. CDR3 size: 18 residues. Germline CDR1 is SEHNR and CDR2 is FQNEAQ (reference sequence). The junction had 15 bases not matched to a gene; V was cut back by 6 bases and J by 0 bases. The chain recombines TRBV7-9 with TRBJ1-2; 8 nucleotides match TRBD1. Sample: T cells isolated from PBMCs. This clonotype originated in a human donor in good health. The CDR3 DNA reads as TGTGCCAGCAGTCGCTTCCCGGGACAGGAGCCAACTAACTATGGCTACACCTTC. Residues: CASSRFPGQEPTNYGYTF.